This section outlines one TCR beta chain sequence together with its context. No antigen is known for it. The sample is drawn from a study of blood T cells in healthy people across ages. General study results and limits: As age increased, TCR beta diversity per million T cells fell in a roughly linear fashion.

Combining a sample-barcoded 5' primer with a J-beta primer mix, a second PCR ran for 7 to 11 cycles. A single record per CDR3 protein comes from TCRdb applying MiXCR to the 5' RACE reads. The data show roughly 900,000 distinct CDR3 sequences, with 40% to 60% seen just once and roughly an eighth held by the top ten. The clonotype was recovered from a man younger than 45 in good health. Source material: blood.

As DNA, the CDR3 is TGCGCCACTCCGGCGAGGGACAGGGTAAACGAGCAGTACTTC. Amino acid sequence: CATPARDRVNEQYF. This rearrangement joins TRBV5-1 to TRBJ2-7; 9 bases are a match to TRBD1. The CDR3 is made up of 14 amino acids. Germline V gene lookup returns CDR1 SGHRS and CDR2 YFSETQ. The V and J ends lost 9 bases and 5 bases, in that order; junction bases with no gene match: 12.